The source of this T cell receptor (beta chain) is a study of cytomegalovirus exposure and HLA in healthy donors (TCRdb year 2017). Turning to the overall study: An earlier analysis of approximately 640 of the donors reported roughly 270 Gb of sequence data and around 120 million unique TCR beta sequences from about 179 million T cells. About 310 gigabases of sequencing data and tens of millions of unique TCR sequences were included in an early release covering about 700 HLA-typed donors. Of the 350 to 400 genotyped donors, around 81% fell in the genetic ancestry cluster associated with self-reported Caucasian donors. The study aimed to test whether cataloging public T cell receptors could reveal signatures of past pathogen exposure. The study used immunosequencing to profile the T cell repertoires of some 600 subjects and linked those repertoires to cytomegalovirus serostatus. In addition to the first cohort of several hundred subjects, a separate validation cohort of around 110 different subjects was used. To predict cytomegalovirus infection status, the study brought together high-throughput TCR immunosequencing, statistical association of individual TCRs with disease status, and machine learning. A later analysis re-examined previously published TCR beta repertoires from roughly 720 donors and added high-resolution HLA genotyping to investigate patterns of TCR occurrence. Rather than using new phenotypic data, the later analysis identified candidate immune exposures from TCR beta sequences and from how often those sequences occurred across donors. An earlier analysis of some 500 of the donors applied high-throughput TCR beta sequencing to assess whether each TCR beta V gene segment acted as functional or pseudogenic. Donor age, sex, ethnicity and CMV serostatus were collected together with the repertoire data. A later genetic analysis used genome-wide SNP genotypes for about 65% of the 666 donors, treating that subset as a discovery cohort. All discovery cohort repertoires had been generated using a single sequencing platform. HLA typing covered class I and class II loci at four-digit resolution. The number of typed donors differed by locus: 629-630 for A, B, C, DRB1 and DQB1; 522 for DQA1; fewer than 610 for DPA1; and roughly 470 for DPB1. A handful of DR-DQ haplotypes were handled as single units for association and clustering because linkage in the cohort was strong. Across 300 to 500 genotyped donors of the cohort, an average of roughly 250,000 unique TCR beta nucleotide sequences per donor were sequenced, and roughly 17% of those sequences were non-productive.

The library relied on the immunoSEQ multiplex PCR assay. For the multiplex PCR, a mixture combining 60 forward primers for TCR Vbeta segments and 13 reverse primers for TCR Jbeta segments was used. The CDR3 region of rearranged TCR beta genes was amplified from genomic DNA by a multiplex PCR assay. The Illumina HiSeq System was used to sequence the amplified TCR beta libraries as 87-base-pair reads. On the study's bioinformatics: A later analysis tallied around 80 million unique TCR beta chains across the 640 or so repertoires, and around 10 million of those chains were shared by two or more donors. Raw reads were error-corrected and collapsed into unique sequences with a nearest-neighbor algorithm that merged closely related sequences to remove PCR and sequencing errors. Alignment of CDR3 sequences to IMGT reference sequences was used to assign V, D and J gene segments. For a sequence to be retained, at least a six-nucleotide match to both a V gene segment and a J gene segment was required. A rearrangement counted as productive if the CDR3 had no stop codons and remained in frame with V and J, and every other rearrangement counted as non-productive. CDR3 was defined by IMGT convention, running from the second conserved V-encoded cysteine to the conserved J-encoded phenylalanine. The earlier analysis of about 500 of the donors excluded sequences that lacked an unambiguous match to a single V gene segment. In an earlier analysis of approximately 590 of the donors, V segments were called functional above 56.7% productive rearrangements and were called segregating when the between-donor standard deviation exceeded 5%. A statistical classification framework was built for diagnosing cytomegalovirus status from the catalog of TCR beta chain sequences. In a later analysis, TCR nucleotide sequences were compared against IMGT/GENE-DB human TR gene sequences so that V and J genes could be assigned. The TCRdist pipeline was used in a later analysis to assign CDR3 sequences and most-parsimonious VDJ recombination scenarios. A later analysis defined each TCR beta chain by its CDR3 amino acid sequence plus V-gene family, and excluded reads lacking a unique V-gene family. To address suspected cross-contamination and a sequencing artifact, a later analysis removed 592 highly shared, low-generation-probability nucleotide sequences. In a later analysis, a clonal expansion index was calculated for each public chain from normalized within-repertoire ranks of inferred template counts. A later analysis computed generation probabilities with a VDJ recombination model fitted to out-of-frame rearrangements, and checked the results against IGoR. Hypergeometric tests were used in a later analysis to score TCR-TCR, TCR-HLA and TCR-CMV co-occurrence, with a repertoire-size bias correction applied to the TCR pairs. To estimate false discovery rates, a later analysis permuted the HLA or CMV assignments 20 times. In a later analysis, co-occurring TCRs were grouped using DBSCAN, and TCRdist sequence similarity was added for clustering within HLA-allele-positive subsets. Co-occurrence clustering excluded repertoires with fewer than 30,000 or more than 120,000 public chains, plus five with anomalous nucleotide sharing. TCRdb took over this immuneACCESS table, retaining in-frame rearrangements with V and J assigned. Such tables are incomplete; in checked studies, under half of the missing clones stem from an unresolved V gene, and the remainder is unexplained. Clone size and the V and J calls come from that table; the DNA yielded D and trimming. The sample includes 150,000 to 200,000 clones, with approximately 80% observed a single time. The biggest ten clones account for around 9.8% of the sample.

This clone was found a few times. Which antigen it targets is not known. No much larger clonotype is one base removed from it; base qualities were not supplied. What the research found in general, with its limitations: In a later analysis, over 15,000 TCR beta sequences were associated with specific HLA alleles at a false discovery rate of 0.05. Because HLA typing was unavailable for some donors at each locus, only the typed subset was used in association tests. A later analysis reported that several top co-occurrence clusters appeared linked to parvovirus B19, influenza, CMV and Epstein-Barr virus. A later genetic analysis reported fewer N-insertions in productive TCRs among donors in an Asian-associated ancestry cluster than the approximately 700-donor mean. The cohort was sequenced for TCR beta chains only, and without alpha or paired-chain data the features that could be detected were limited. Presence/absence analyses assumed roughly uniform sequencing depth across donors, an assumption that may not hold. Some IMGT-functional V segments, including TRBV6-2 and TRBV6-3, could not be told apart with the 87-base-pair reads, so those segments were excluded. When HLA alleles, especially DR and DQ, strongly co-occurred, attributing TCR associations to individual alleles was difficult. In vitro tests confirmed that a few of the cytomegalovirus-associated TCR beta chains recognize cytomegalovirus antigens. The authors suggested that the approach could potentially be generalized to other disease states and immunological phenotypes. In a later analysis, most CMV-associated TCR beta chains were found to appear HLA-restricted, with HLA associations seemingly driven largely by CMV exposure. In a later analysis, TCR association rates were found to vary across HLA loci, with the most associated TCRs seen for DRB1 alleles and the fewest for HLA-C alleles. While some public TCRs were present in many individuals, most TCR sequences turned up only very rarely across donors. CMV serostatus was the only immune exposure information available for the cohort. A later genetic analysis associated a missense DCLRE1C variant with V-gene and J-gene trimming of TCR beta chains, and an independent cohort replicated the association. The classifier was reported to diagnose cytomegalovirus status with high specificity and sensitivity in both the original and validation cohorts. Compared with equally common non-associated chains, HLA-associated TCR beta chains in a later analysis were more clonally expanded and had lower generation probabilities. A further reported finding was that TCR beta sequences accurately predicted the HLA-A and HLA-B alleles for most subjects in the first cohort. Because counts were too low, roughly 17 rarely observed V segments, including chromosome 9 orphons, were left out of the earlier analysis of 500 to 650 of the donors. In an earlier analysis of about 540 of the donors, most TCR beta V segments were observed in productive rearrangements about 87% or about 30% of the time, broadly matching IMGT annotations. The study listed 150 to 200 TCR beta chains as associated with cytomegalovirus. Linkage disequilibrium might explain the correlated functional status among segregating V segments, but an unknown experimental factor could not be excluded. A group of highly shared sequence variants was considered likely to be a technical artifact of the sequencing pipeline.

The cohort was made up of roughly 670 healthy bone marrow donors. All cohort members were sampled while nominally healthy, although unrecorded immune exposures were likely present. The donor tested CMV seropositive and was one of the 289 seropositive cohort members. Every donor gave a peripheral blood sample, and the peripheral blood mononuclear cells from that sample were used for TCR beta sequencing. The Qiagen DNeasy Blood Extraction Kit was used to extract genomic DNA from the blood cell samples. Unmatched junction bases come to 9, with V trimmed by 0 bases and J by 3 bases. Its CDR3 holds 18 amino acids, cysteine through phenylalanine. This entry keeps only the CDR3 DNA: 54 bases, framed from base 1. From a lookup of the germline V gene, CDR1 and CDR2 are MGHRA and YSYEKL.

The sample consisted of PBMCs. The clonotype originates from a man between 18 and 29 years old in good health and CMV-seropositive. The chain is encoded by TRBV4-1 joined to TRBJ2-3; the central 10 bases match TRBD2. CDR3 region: CASSQEGSLAGITDTQYF. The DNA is TGCGCCAGCAGCCAAGAAGGCTCACTAGCGGGAATAACAGATACGCAGTATTTT.